Presented here are 19 T cell receptor beta chains from one specimen sequenced in a study of blood T cell repertoires in COVID-19. TCRdb's copy holds only in-frame clones and misses some; the assay was immunoSEQ multiplex PCR. In the table there are 140,000 or so clones, about 83% of which are singletons. Input material: peripheral blood. Receptors originate from a woman in her forties or fifties with active or convalescent COVID-19.

The chain's CDR3 is CASSLGHAIYQETQYF. The CDR3 nucleotides are TGCGCCAGCAGCTTAGGACACGCAATCTACCAAGAGACCCAGTACTTC. The chain uses TRBV5-1 and TRBJ2-5; TRBD1 might be the D (5 bases). Trimming shortened V by 2 bases and J by 0 bases, and 14 bases separated the two germline ends. Germline CDR1 is SGHRS and CDR2 is YFSETQ. The CDR3 spans 16 residues.

The chain combines TRBV7-2 with TRBJ2-2; D remains ambiguous. Trimming pared 5 bases from V and 2 bases from J, leaving 9 bases between. Germline V gene lookup returns CDR1 SGHTA and CDR2 FQGNSA. The CDR3 has 14 amino acids. CDR3 coding DNA: TGTGCCAGCAGCCGGTCTCGAAACACCGGGGAGCTGTTTTTT. It translates to CASSRSRNTGELFF. The whole variable domain, remainder taken from reference TRBV7-2 and TRBJ2-2, is GAGVSQSPSNKVTEKGKDVELRCDPISGHTALYWYRQSLGQGLEFLIYFQGNSAPDKSGLPSDRFSAERTGGSVSTLTIQRTQQEDSAVYLCASSRSRNTGELFFGEGSRLTVL.

The chain recombines TRBV7-2 with TRBJ1-4; 10 nucleotides match TRBD1. V was pared by 6 bases and J by 8 bases, with 9 bases of the junction left unmatched. The CDR3 is made up of 15 amino acids. The V gene's germline CDR1 is SGHTA and CDR2 FQGNSA. The CDR3 DNA reads TGTGCCAGCAGGTTCTCGGGGACAGGGGTAGAAAAACTGTTTTTT. Its translation: CASRFSGTGVEKLFF.

This chain connects TRBV12-5 to TRBJ1-1; D unclear. Germline values: CDR1 LGHNT, CDR2 FRNRAP. Trimming removed 6 bases from V and 8 bases from J, with 10 bases in between. This CDR3 comprises 11 residues. The CDR3 DNA is TGTGCTAGTGGCCTGGGAGGGGAAGCTTTCTTT. It specifies CASGLGGEAFF. Supplemented by reference TRBV12-5 and TRBJ1-1, the full variable domain reads DARVTQTPRHKVTEMGQEVTMRCQPILGHNTVFWYRQTMMQGLELLAYFRNRAPLDDSGMPKDRFSAEMPDATLATLKIQPSEPRDSAVYFCASGLGGEAFFGQGTRLTVV.

The V call is TRBV3-1 (or the pseudogene TRBV3-2), the J call TRBJ1-1; D possibly corresponds to TRBD1 (5 bases). Trimming left V 1 base short and J 1 base short, with 19 bases between. Germline CDR1 is LGHDT and CDR2 is YNNKEL (reference sequence). CDR3 length: 18 amino acids. The CDR3 bases are TGTGCCAGCAGCCAAGCGGGTGGGGGGGTTAGAGGGAACACTGAAGCTTTCTTT. Translation gives CASSQAGGGVRGNTEAFF.

The genes are TRBV21-1 and TRBJ2-2; the table's D call of TRBD2 was not tested on the DNA. TRBV21-1 is a known pseudogene. The CDR3 length is 18 residues. CDR3 residues: CASTQGTSGRSDTGELFF. As DNA, the CDR3 is TGTGCCAGCACCCAAGGGACTAGCGGGAGGAGCGACACCGGGGAGCTGTTTTTT.

The CDR3 region is CASSLASGGLQETQYF. DNA of the CDR3: TGTGCCAGCAGCTTGGCTAGCGGGGGGCTACAAGAGACCCAGTACTTC. The chain recombines TRBV7-8 with TRBJ2-5; 11 positions match TRBD2. This CDR3 has 16 amino acids. The ends lost 3 bases at V and 2 bases at J; junction bases unmatched: 5. CDR1 is SGHVS and CDR2 is FQNEAQ in the germline V gene. Combining the CDR3 with reference TRBV7-8 and TRBJ2-5 gives the whole variable domain GAGVSQSPRYKVAKRGQDVALRCDPISGHVSLFWYQQALGQGPEFLTYFQNEAQLDKSGLPSDRFFAERPEGSVSTLKIQRTQQEDSAVYLCASSLASGGLQETQYFGPGTRLLVL.

CDR3: CASSTGTFPVTQYF. The CDR3 DNA follows: TGTGCCAGCAGCACCGGGACTTTCCCAGTGACCCAGTACTTC. J is TRBJ2-5 and V is TRBV9; maybe TRBD2 (6 bases). The CDR3 consists of 14 residues. The germline V gene encodes CDR1 SGDLS and CDR2 YYNGEE. Trimming removed 4 bases at V and 7 bases at J, with 17 bases between.

The rearrangement links TRBV5-1 to TRBJ1-2; D is unresolved. This CDR3 is 13 amino acids long. V shed 4 bases and J shed 2 bases, with 9 bases lying between them. Germline CDR1 and CDR2: SGHRS and YFSETQ. The CDR3 sequence is CASSVGNNYGYTF. The CDR3 coding sequence is TGCGCCAGCAGCGTCGGGAACAACTATGGCTACACCTTC.

The V gene is TRBV18, the J gene TRBJ2-1; 9 bases align to TRBD2. The CDR3 is made up of 16 amino acids. Germline V CDR1 and CDR2: KGHSH, LQKENI. V lost 0 bases and J lost 8; bases outside the gene matches: 8. CDR3 sequence reads: CASSPPLAGVIDEQFF. The CDR3 bases are TGTGCCAGCTCACCACCGTTAGCGGGAGTAATAGATGAGCAGTTCTTC.

V usage is TRBV4-2 and J usage is TRBJ2-7, with no clear D. Germline CDR1 LGHNA, CDR2 YNFKEQ. V shed 0 bases and J shed 6 bases, with 9 bases lying between them. This CDR3 is built from 13 residues. CDR3 coding DNA: TGTGCCAGCAGCCAAGATTCACTCGGCGAGCAGTACTTC. Translation gives CASSQDSLGEQYF.

This clone was detected only once. The genes are TRBV11-2 and TRBJ1-2; no clear D gene. V was trimmed by 5 bases and J by 7 bases, leaving 11 bases between them. CDR1 is SGHAT, CDR2 FQNNGV, per germline. The CDR3 contains 12 residues. CDR3 nucleotide sequence: TGTGCCAGCAGCGACAACAAACTTGGCTACACCTTC. Amino acids: CASSDNKLGYTF.

The V gene is TRBV10-3, the J gene TRBJ1-6; D remains ambiguous. The ends were cut back, 7 bases at V and 9 bases at J, with 13 bases in the middle. This CDR3 has 13 amino acids. From germline, CDR1 is ENHRY and CDR2 SYGVKD. The CDR3 coding sequence is TGTGCCATCAAAGGCACAGAGGGTTCACCCCTCCACTTT. Amino acids: CAIKGTEGSPLHF.

This rearrangement joins TRBV6-5 to TRBJ2-7; 7 bases line up with TRBD1. This CDR3 has 15 amino acids. Per the germline V gene, CDR1 is MNHEY and CDR2 is SVGAGI. The V and J ends lost 6 bases and 0 bases, in that order; junction bases with no gene match: 8. CDR3 nucleotide sequence: TGTGCCAGCAGGCGAGGGGCAGGGGGCTCCTACGAGCAGTACTTC. Its translation: CASRRGAGGSYEQYF.

This chain uses TRBV6-2 or TRBV6-3 with TRBJ2-7; TRBD1 agrees at 7 bases. The V segment lost 5 bases and the J segment 5 bases; nucleotides outside the gene matches: 12. CDR1 and CDR2 from the germline V gene are MNHEY and SVGEGT. CDR3 length: 15 residues. CDR3 coding DNA: TGTGCCAGCAGTCCGGACAGGCGGTCGGTAGACGAGCAGTACTTC. Amino acid sequence: CASSPDRRSVDEQYF.

The table lists this clone with a count of one. The rearrangement uses TRBV19 and TRBJ1-1, with TRBD1 matching 7 bases. Germline trimming cut 5 bases from V and 4 bases from J; bases unmatched to any gene: 13. Looked up from germline, CDR1 is LNHDA and CDR2 is SQIVND (reference sequence). CDR3 length: 16 amino acids. As DNA, the CDR3 is TGTGCCAGTAGTGGTCGGGACAGCTTTCTTACCACTGAAGCTTTCTTT. It yields the protein CASSGRDSFLTTEAFF.

The chain carries TRBV7-2 and TRBJ1-3; D gene uncertain. Trimming pared 5 bases from V and 2 bases from J, leaving 4 bases between. This CDR3 is built from 12 residues. CDR1 SGHTA and CDR2 FQGNSA come from the germline V gene. The chain's CDR3 is CASSRTGNTIYF. The CDR3 DNA is TGTGCCAGCAGCCGTACTGGAAACACCATATATTTT. Variable domain in full (rest from reference TRBV7-2 and TRBJ1-3): GAGVSQSPSNKVTEKGKDVELRCDPISGHTALYWYRQSLGQGLEFLIYFQGNSAPDKSGLPSDRFSAERTGGSVSTLTIQRTQQEDSAVYLCASSRTGNTIYFGEGSWLTVV.

This sequence joins TRBV6-5 and TRBJ2-3; 8 bases are a match to TRBD2. Germline V gene data show CDR1 as MNHEY and CDR2 as SVGAGI. The CDR3 totals 15 residues. V lost 6 bases, J lost 5 bases, and 10 bases stayed unmatched. The CDR3 region is CASRPFSGRVDTQYF. The CDR3 DNA is TGTGCCAGCAGGCCTTTCAGCGGGAGAGTAGATACGCAGTATTTT.

The gene calls are TRBV15 and TRBJ1-1; 7 nucleotides align to TRBD1. With 0 bases clipped from V and 5 bases from J, the junction kept 12 bases outside the gene matches. Germline values: CDR1 LNHNV, CDR2 YYDKDF (reference sequence). CDR3 length: 17 amino acids. CDR3: CATSRDRGQLQATEAFF. The CDR3 DNA reads TGTGCCACCAGCAGAGATCGGGGACAGCTTCAGGCGACTGAAGCTTTCTTT.